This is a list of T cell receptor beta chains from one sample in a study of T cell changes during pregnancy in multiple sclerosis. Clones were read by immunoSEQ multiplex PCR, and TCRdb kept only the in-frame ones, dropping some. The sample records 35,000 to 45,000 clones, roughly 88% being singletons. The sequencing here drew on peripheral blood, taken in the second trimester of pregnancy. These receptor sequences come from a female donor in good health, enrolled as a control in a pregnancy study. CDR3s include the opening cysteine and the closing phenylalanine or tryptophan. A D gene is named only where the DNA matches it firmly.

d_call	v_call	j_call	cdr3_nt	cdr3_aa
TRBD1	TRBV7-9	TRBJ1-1	TGTGCCAGCAGAGCCGGGACAGGGGGCAAAGCTTTCTTT	CASRAGTGGKAFF
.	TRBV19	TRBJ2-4	TGTGCCAGTATCGCCAGGGCAGGATACGCCAAAAACATTCAGTACTTC	CASIARAGYAKNIQYF
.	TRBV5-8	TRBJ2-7	TGTGCCAGCAGCTTGGCGGGGTCCTACGAGCAGTACTTC	CASSLAGSYEQYF
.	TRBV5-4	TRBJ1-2	TGTGCCAGCAGCTCCGTCCTTAACTATGGCTACACCTTC	CASSSVLNYGYTF
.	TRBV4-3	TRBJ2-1	TGCGCCAGCAGCACCCGAACAGGTTATGAGCAGTTCTTC	CASSTRTGYEQFF
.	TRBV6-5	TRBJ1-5	TGTGCCAGCAGTAAAAGACCGGCGGGCAATCAGCCCCAGCATTTT	CASSKRPAGNQPQHF
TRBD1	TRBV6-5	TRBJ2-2	TGTGCCAGCAGTCGACAGGGTACCGGGGAGCTGTTTTTT	CASSRQGTGELFF
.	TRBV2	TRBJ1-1	TGTGCCAGCAGTGACGGGGGACTGAACACTGAAGCTTTCTTT	CASSDGGLNTEAFF
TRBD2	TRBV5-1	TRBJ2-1	TGCGCCAGCAGCAGCCTAGCGGGAGCGCGCCCCAGCTCCTACAATGAGCAGTTCTTC	CASSSLAGARPSSYNEQFF
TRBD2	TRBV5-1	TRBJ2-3	TGCGCCAGCAGCTTAGCGGGGGGGCTAACAGATACGCAGTATTTT	CASSLAGGLTDTQYF
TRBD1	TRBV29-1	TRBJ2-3	TGCAGCGGGACAGGGGGCGAGAGTCGGGATACGCAGTATTTT	CSGTGGESRDTQYF
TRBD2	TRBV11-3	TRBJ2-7	TGTGCCAGCAGCTTAGGTGCGGGAGGGCGCGACGAGCAGTACTTC	CASSLGAGGRDEQYF
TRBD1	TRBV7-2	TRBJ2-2	TGTGCCAGCAGCCTAGGACAGGGCAAGGTCTCCGGGGAGCTGTTTTTT	CASSLGQGKVSGELFF